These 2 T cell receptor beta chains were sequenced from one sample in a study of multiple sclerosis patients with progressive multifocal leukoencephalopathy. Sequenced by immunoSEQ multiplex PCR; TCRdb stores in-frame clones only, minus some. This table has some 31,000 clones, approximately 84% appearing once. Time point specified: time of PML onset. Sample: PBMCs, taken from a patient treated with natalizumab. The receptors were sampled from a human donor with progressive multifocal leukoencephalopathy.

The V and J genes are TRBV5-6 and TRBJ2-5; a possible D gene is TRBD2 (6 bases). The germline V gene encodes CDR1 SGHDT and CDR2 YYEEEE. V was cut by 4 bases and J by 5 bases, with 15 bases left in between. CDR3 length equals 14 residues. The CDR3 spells CASSILGLYETQYF. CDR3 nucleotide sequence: TGTGCCAGCAGCATACTGGGACTTTATGAGACCCAGTACTTC.

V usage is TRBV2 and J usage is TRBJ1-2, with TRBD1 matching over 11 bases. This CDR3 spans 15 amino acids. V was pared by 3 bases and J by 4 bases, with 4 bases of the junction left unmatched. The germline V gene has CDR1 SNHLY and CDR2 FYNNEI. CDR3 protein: CASSDRTGGVYGYTF. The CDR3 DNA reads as TGTGCCAGCAGTGATAGGACAGGGGGCGTCTATGGCTACACCTTC.